Listed below are T cell receptor beta chains from one sample, sequenced in a study of cytomegalovirus exposure and HLA in healthy donors. Generated by immunoSEQ multiplex PCR, the TCRdb table keeps only in-frame clones and is missing some. In all, the sample yields some 150,000 clones. The sequencing input was PBMCs. These receptors originate from a woman younger than 35 in good health and CMV-seropositive. CDR3s include the opening cysteine and the closing phenylalanine or tryptophan. A D gene is named only where the DNA matches it firmly.

TRBJ1-6,TRBV5-4,.,TGTGCCAGCAGCCCAACCAATACAGGGTCACCCCTCCACTTT,CASSPTNTGSPLHF
TRBJ1-1,TRBV19,.,TGTGCCAGTAGCCGACGAGACATGAACACTGAAGCTTTCTTT,CASSRRDMNTEAFF
TRBJ2-7,TRBV7-9,TRBD1,TGTGCCAGCAGCGCTACCGGGACAGCCAGCTCCTACGAGCAGTACTTC,CASSATGTASSYEQYF
TRBJ2-7,TRBV5-5,.,TGTGCCAGCAGCCAGCAGGGACATTCCTACGAGCAGTACTTC,CASSQQGHSYEQYF
TRBJ1-1,TRBV27,TRBD1,TGTGCCAGCAGTTTGGCACCCGGGACAGCGAACACTGAAGCTTTCTTT,CASSLAPGTANTEAFF
TRBJ2-3,TRBV11-1,.,TGTGCCAGCAGTCAAACAGGGAATCCCACGGATACGCAGTATTTT,CASSQTGNPTDTQYF
TRBJ1-1,TRBV6-1,.,TGTGCCAGCAGTGAAAGACTAAACACTGAAGCTTTCTTT,CASSERLNTEAFF
TRBJ1-1,TRBV25-1,.,TGTGCCAGCAGTGGGACAGTGTCTGAAGCTTTCTTT,CASSGTVSEAFF
TRBJ2-3,TRBV5-4,.,TGTGCCAGCAGCCCAGGACACCTACGAGATACGCAGTATTTT,CASSPGHLRDTQYF
TRBJ2-4,TRBV2,TRBD2,TGTGCCAGCAGTACACTAGCGGGGGGCGTTGTTAACTTC,CASSTLAGGVVNF
TRBJ2-1,TRBV2,TRBD2,TGTGCCAGCAGTGAGGGAGGAGCGGGGGGGCCGGATGAGCAGTTCTTC,CASSEGGAGGPDEQFF
TRBJ1-1,TRBV19,.,TGTGCCAGTAGGGGCTCTCGCGTCGAAGCTTTCTTT,CASRGSRVEAFF
TRBJ2-1,TRBV7-3,TRBD2,TGTGCCAGCAGCCCTTACCCCCGCGGGGGCAATGAGCAGTTCTTC,CASSPYPRGGNEQFF
TRBJ2-7,TRBV11-2,.,TGTGCCAGCAGCACCCTTAAGAGGAATAGCTCCTACGAGCAGTACTTC,CASSTLKRNSSYEQYF
TRBJ1-3,TRBV6-5,.,TGTGCCAGCAGTTACGCAGACACTGGAAACACCATATATTTT,CASSYADTGNTIYF
TRBJ2-7,TRBV15,TRBD2,TGTGCCACCAGCAGAGGGGGACTAGCGGGGGGATTCTACGAGCAGTACTTC,CATSRGGLAGGFYEQYF